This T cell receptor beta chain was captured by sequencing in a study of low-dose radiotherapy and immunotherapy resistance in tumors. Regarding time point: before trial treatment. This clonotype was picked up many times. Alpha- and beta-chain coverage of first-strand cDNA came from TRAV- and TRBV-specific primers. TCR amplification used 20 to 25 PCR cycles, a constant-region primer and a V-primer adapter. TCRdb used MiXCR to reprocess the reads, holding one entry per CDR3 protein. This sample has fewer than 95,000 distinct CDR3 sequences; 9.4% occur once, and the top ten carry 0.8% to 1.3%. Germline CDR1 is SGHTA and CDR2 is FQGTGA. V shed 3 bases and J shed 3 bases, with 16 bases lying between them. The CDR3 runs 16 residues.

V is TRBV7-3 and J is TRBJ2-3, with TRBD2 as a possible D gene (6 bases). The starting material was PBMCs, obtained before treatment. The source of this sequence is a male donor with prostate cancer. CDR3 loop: CASSFYVGGGTDTQYF. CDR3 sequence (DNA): TGTGCCAGCAGCTTCTACGTGGGAGGAGGGACAGATACGCAGTATTTT.